This T cell receptor (beta chain) was captured in a study of blood T cell repertoires in COVID-19. About the research overall: Acute-phase and convalescent COVID-19 samples originated in the United States, Italy and Spain.

A Seattle source enrolled patients during active infection and followed them longitudinally. As originally analysed: Estimated nucleated cell counts came from reference gene primer amplification. Profiled with immunoSEQ multiplex PCR; TCRdb holds only in-frame clones, not every one. V, J and clone size were drawn from that table, and D and trimming were deduced from the DNA. The sample includes over 150,000 clones, approximately 87% of them seen just once. Germline V lookup: CDR1 SGHNT, CDR2 YENEEA. The CDR3 has 13 amino acids. The ends were cut back, 1 base at V and 9 bases at J, with 10 bases in the middle.

The sequencing input was peripheral blood. The clonotype originates from a woman in her 70s with COVID-19, enrolled during active disease. The rearrangement uses TRBV11-3 and TRBJ2-1; D remains ambiguous. The CDR3 loop is CASSLGALVEQFF. In DNA, the CDR3 is TGTGCCAGCAGCTTAGGCGCTTTGGTTGAGCAGTTCTTC.